Listed here are 20 T cell receptor beta chains from one sample, sequenced in a study of early T cells in non-severe SARS-CoV-2 infection. Each CDR3 protein gets one entry after TCRdb re-called the 5' RACE reads with MiXCR. This table holds some 16,000 distinct CDR3 sequences, approximately 4.7% found once. Material for sequencing was whole blood. The receptors originated from an adult who was a healthcare worker with PCR-confirmed SARS-CoV-2 infection or an uninfected control (not recorded which).

This clonotype was picked up many times. This sequence joins TRBV6-1 and TRBJ2-5, with TRBD1 as a possible D gene (6 bases). The CDR3 has 15 residues. In germline, CDR1 is MNHNS, CDR2 SASEGT. Trimming shortened V by 2 bases and J by 5 bases, and 15 bases separated the two germline ends. CDR3: CASSEPFRGDETQYF. The CDR3 nucleotides read TGTGCCAGCAGTGAACCCTTCAGGGGCGATGAGACCCAGTACTTC.

This clonotype was recorded at least ten times. The chain is built from TRBV2 and TRBJ2-3, with 7 bases fitting TRBD2. The CDR3 runs to 15 residues. V shed 11 bases and J 5 bases; nucleotides not matched to a gene: 16. Germline V CDR1 and CDR2: SNHLY, FYNNEI. CDR3: CAAFHREASGDTQYF. DNA for the CDR3: TGTGCCGCCTTCCATCGGGAGGCCTCAGGAGATACGCAGTATTTT. The complete variable domain, with remaining parts taken from reference TRBV2 and TRBJ2-3, reads EPEVTQTPSHQVTQMGQEVILRCVPISNHLYFYWYRQILGQKVEFLVSFYNNEISEKSEIFDDQFSVERPDGSNFTLKIRSTKLEDSAMYFCAAFHREASGDTQYFGPGTRLTVL.

Ten or more counts support this clonotype. The V gene is TRBV11-2, the J gene TRBJ2-4; D gene ambiguous. The CDR3 runs 14 residues. Deletions cut 0 bases from V and 2 bases from J, with 5 bases between. The germline V gene has CDR1 SGHAT and CDR2 FQNNGV. In DNA, the CDR3 is TGTGCCAGCAGCTTAGAAGTTTCCAAAAACATTCAGTACTTC. Protein product: CASSLEVSKNIQYF. Drawing the rest from reference TRBV11-2 and TRBJ2-4, the complete variable domain is EAGVAQSPRYKIIEKRQSVAFWCNPISGHATLYWYQQILGQGPKLLIQFQNNGVVDDSQLPKDRFSAERLKGVDSTLKIQPAKLEDSAVYLCASSLEVSKNIQYFGAGTRLSVL.

This clonotype was observed many times. The V call is TRBV19, the J call TRBJ1-2, with 9 bases aligning to TRBD1. This CDR3 is 19 amino acids long. Trimming at V came to 4 bases and at J to 4 bases, leaving 19 bases not matched to a gene. Germline V gene data show CDR1 as LNHDA and CDR2 as SQIVND (reference sequence). The CDR3 DNA is TGTGCCAGTAGTAGCCCGCGGGGAATACCGGGACAGGGAAGCTATGGCTACACCTTC. Its translation is CASSSPRGIPGQGSYGYTF.

In this sample, this clonotype turned up many times. The rearrangement links TRBV30 to TRBJ1-3, with TRBD1 as a possible D gene (5 bases). Germline V gene data show CDR1 as GTSNPN and CDR2 as SVGIG (reference sequence). Trimming cost V 8 bases and J 0 bases, with 11 bases left between them. This CDR3 spans 13 amino acids. CDR3 sequence (DNA): TGTGCCCGGAAACAGGCCTCTGGAAACACCATATATTTT. This gives the protein CARKQASGNTIYF.

This clonotype ranks as medium-sized. The J gene is TRBJ1-2, the V gene TRBV29-1; D is undetermined. The germline V gene has CDR1 SQVTM and CDR2 ANQGSEA. The germline V and J ends were trimmed by 3 bases and 5 bases, with 13 bases remaining between them. The length of the CDR3 is 13 residues. The CDR3 bases are TGCAGCGTTGACCGGACGGAGCGATATGGCTACACCTTC. Amino acids: CSVDRTERYGYTF.

This clonotype rates as medium-sized. This sequence joins TRBV24-1 and TRBJ2-6, with 7 bases aligning to TRBD2. The CDR3 is 19 amino acids. The germline V gene encodes CDR1 KGHDR and CDR2 SFDVKD. J was trimmed by 0 bases and V by 3 bases; bases with no gene match: 10. The chain's CDR3 is CATSDGFTSAHSGANVLTF. The CDR3 DNA is TGTGCCACCAGTGATGGTTTTACTAGCGCTCACTCTGGGGCCAACGTCCTGACTTTC.

This clonotype was picked up many times. This chain connects TRBV4-1 to TRBJ2-2, with 10 nucleotides matching TRBD1. The V gene end was trimmed by 1 base and the J gene end by 9 bases; junction bases not matched to a gene: 5. The germline gives CDR1 MGHRA, CDR2 YSYEKL. The CDR3 runs to 15 residues. The CDR3 is CASSQGTGGTRELFF. As DNA, the CDR3 is TGCGCCAGCAGCCAAGGGACAGGGGGGACCCGGGAGCTGTTTTTT.

By share, this clonotype ranks as medium-sized. The rearrangement links TRBV13 to TRBJ2-3; perhaps TRBD2 as D (5 bases). V lost 1 base and J 5 bases, leaving 7 bases between the germline ends. Germline V CDR1 and CDR2: PRHDT, FYEKMQ (reference sequence). The CDR3 loop spans 13 amino acids. CDR3 loop: CASSLARGDTQYF. CDR3 nucleotide sequence: TGTGCCAGCAGCTTAGCCCGGGGAGATACGCAGTATTTT.

The sample holds many counts of this clonotype. The chain recombines TRBV20-1 with TRBJ1-5; 7 bases line up with TRBD1. Germline values: CDR1 DFQATT, CDR2 SNEGSKA (reference sequence). V was clipped by 1 base and J by 7 bases; unmatched bases: 10. The CDR3 is 15 amino acids. CDR3: CSARAVSGGRQPQHF. DNA for the CDR3: TGCAGTGCTAGAGCCGTTTCAGGGGGAAGGCAGCCCCAGCATTTT.

This clonotype has ten or more counts. This sequence joins TRBV30 and TRBJ1-2; D is unclear. CDR3 size: 12 residues. V was clipped by 2 bases and J by 8 bases, with 12 bases between them. Looked up from germline, CDR1 is GTSNPN and CDR2 is SVGIG (reference sequence). CDR3 nucleotides: TGTGCCTGGAGTACGGACCCTGAGGGCTACACCTTC. Amino acid sequence: CAWSTDPEGYTF. The full variable domain, completed using reference TRBV30 and TRBJ1-2, is SQTIHQWPATLVQPVGSPLSLECTVEGTSNPNLYWYRQAAGRGLQLLFYSVGIGQISSEVPQNLSASRPQDRQFILSSKKLLLSDSGFYLCAWSTDPEGYTFGSGTRLTVV.

This clonotype was detected many times. The rearrangement uses TRBV24-1 and TRBJ2-1; the D is unclear. The V and J ends lost 4 bases and 3 bases respectively, with 9 bases between them. The CDR3 spans 14 residues. The germline CDR1 and CDR2 sequences are KGHDR and SFDVKD. Written as DNA, the CDR3 is TGTGCCACCAGTGACCCGACCGGCTACAATGAGCAGTTCTTC. This translates into CATSDPTGYNEQFF.

This clonotype appeared a few times. The rearrangement uses TRBV6-6 and TRBJ2-3, with D uncertain. The CDR3 has 12 amino acids. Trimming stripped 2 bases from V and 6 bases from J, with 6 bases between. CDR1 is MNHNY and CDR2 is SVGAGI in the germline V gene (reference sequence). The CDR3 region is CASSYLQDTQYF. The CDR3 DNA reads TGTGCCAGCAGTTACCTACAGGATACGCAGTATTTT.

This clonotype was recorded many times. The rearrangement uses TRBV7-2 and TRBJ2-7; TRBD1 agrees at 8 bases. The CDR3 sequence is 14 residues long. Trimming removed 5 bases from V and 5 bases from J; junction bases left unmatched: 8. CDR1 is SGHTA and CDR2 is FQGNSA in the germline V gene. In DNA form, the CDR3 reads TGTGCCAGCAGCCCAGGGGGCCCCGGGAACGAGCAGTACTTC. This encodes CASSPGGPGNEQYF.

This clonotype was counted many times. The chain couples TRBV30 to TRBJ1-5; D gene uncertain. Germline V gene data show CDR1 as GTSNPN and CDR2 as SVGIG (reference sequence). The CDR3 runs to 13 residues. V shed 0 bases and J shed 6 bases, with 9 bases lying between them. In DNA form, the CDR3 reads TGTGCCTGGAGTGTAAAGTCGGGTCAGCCCCAGCATTTT. Its translation is CAWSVKSGQPQHF.

This clonotype was seen a few times. J is TRBJ2-2 and V is TRBV2; a weak D match, TRBD1 (6 bases). Trimming removed 7 bases at V and 4 bases at J, with 13 bases between. The CDR3 length is 14 residues. Germline CDR1 reads SNHLY; CDR2 reads FYNNEI. The CDR3 bases are TGTGCCAGCATCAACAGGGTGACCACCGGGGAGCTGTTTTTT. This sequence encodes CASINRVTTGELFF.

This clonotype is judged medium-sized. The chain uses TRBV11-2 and TRBJ2-7, with TRBD2 identical over 10 bases. Unmatched junction bases numbered 19, after V lost 5 bases and J lost 6 bases. Per the germline V gene, CDR1 is SGHAT and CDR2 is FQNNGV. The CDR3 covers 18 residues. DNA of the CDR3: TGTGCCAGCAGCCAAAGATCCGGACTAGCGGCCCAAGGGATCGAGCAGTACTTC. It translates to CASSQRSGLAAQGIEQYF.

This clonotype was counted at least ten times. The V and J genes are TRBV5-4 and TRBJ2-3, with D possibly TRBD2 on 6 matching bases. The CDR3 sequence is 17 residues long. Germline V gene data show CDR1 as SGHNT and CDR2 as YYREEE (reference sequence). The V and J ends lost 4 bases and 2 bases respectively, with 20 bases between them. CDR3 coding DNA: TGTGCCAGCAGCCCCGCGGCTTGGGGAGGATTCACAGATACGCAGTATTTT. This codes for CASSPAAWGGFTDTQYF.

This clonotype came up many times. The rearrangement uses TRBV7-7 and TRBJ1-3, with D unclear. CDR3 length: 15 residues. V gave up 0 bases and J gave up 1 base, with 7 bases separating them. Germline CDR1 SSHAT, CDR2 FNYEAQ (reference sequence). CDR3 coding DNA: TGTGCCAGCAGCTTAGCGGCGGCATCTGGAAACACCATATATTTT. As protein: CASSLAAASGNTIYF.

This clonotype was found many times. The rearrangement uses TRBV12-2 and TRBJ2-7; the table assigns TRBD1, which was not confirmed against the DNA. TRBV12-2 is a documented pseudogene. The length of the CDR3 is 15 residues. For the CDR3, the DNA is TGTGCAAGTCGCTTCCGCCCAAGCGCGAGTTATGAGCAGTACTTC. It encodes CASRFRPSASYEQYF.